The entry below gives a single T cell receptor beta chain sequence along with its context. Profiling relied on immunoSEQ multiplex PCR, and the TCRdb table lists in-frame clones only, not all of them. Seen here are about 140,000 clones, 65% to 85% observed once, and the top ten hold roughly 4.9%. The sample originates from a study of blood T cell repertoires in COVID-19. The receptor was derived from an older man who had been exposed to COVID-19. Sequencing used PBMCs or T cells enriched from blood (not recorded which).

CDR3: CASSEADSNNSPLHF. In nucleotides, the CDR3 is TGTGCCAGCAGTGAGGCGGACAGCAATAATTCACCCCTCCACTTT. The chain uses TRBV2 and TRBJ1-6; possibly TRBD1 for D (6 bases). The CDR3 consists of 15 residues. Germline CDR1 and CDR2: SNHLY and FYNNEI. Trimming removed 3 bases from V and 5 bases from J, with 11 bases in between. The full variable domain, in which reference TRBV2 and TRBJ1-6 provide the parts outside the CDR3, is EPEVTQTPSHQVTQMGQEVILRCVPISNHLYFYWYRQILGQKVEFLVSFYNNEISEKSEIFDDQFSVERPDGSNFTLKIRSTKLEDSAMYFCASSEADSNNSPLHFGNGTRLTVT.